Following are 3 T cell receptor beta chains from one sample sequenced in a study of blood T cells in healthy people across ages. Primers used in a second PCR of roughly 6 to 12 cycles were a sample-barcoded 5' primer and a J-beta primer mix. In TCRdb, the 5' RACE reads were re-called with MiXCR into one record per CDR3 protein. The sample carries over 1,300,000 distinct CDR3 sequences, approximately 60% recorded once. Sequencing was performed on blood. The receptors were sampled from a man between 18 and 29 years old in good health.

The chain has TRBV27 and TRBJ1-5; 7 bases align to TRBD1. Per germline, CDR1 MNHEY and CDR2 SMNVEV (reference sequence). J gave up 3 bases and V 2 bases, and 13 bases lay outside the gene matches. This CDR3 region has 18 residues. In nucleotides, the CDR3 is TGTGCCAGCAGTTTAGGCGGAACCGGGACAGCCTCCAATCAGCCCCAGCATTTT. Its protein is CASSLGGTGTASNQPQHF.

The V and J genes are TRBV7-6 and TRBJ2-5; TRBD1 agrees at 7 bases. The J call is doubtful: the DNA matches TRBJ2-7 better. This CDR3 is 14 amino acids long. Germline values: CDR1 SGHVS, CDR2 FNYEAQ. CDR3 DNA: TGTGCCAGCAGCTCCGGGGACAGTGCCTACGAGCAGTACTTC. Translation: CASSSGDSAYEQYF.

This clonotype was detected only a few times. The chain links TRBV7-9 to TRBJ2-1, with a tentative D call TRBD2 (5 bases). Deletions cut 5 bases from V and 9 bases from J, with 17 bases between. Germline CDR1 and CDR2: SEHNR and FQNEAQ (reference sequence). The CDR3 loop spans 14 amino acids. The CDR3 nucleotides are TGTGCCAGCAGCGGAGTCCACATCAGCGGTGAGCAGTTCTTC. Its translation: CASSGVHISGEQFF.